The 25 T cell receptor beta chains below were found in one sample sequenced in a study of vaccination and CD4 T cells after COVID-19. The sample's treatment: 10-day PBMC culture with coronavirus spike peptide pools or control peptides (ViraFEST assay). The antigens of these receptors remain unknown. Cultured CD4+ T cell DNA was sequenced using the Oncomine TCR Beta short-read assay. TCRdb ran MiXCR on the PCR reads and lists one entry per CDR3 protein. The sample contains roughly 10,000 distinct CDR3 sequences, 66% of which appear only once. Specimen: CD4+ T cells from blood, cultured in vitro. These receptors were collected from a human donor who had recovered from COVID-19.

The rearrangement joins TRBV6-1 to TRBJ1-5; possibly TRBD1 for D (6 bases). V lost 9 bases to trimming and J lost 3 bases, with 12 bases between them. This CDR3 comprises 13 residues. Germline CDR1 reads MNHNS; CDR2 reads SASEGT. CDR3 nucleotides: TGTGCCAGTTTTACAGGGTCCAATCAGCCCCAGCATTTT. Protein product: CASFTGSNQPQHF.

This clonotype was seen a handful of times. The rearrangement links TRBV12-3 or TRBV12-4 to TRBJ1-3; D ambiguous. The V and J ends lost 6 bases and 7 bases respectively, with 13 bases between them. The CDR3 consists of 13 residues. CDR3 coding DNA: TGTGCCAGCAGCTTCGCTCTTGGTAACACCATATATTTT. Translating it yields CASSFALGNTIYF.

The chain carries TRBV7-2 and TRBJ1-5, with D uncertain. The CDR3 runs 13 residues. The V gene lost 3 bases and the J gene lost 0 bases, with 3 bases spanning the gap. Germline CDR1 SGHTA, CDR2 FQGNSA. In DNA, the CDR3 is TGTGCCAGCAGCTTGCATAGCAATCAGCCCCAGCATTTT. Its protein product is CASSLHSNQPQHF. Full variable domain (missing parts from reference TRBV7-2 and TRBJ1-5): GAGVSQSPSNKVTEKGKDVELRCDPISGHTALYWYRQSLGQGLEFLIYFQGNSAPDKSGLPSDRFSAERTGGSVSTLTIQRTQQEDSAVYLCASSLHSNQPQHFGDGTRLSIL.

The chain employs TRBV10-1 and TRBJ1-5, with TRBD1 identical over 7 bases. This CDR3 is built from 15 residues. The trim removed 9 bases at V and 5 bases at J, leaving 13 bases unmatched. Germline V gene data show CDR1 as WNHNN and CDR2 as SYGVQD (reference sequence). The CDR3 DNA reads TGCGCCAGGTTACGAAAGGGACAGATCGATCAGCCCCAGCATTTT. Amino acid sequence: CARLRKGQIDQPQHF.

The gene calls are TRBV19 and TRBJ2-2; no clear D. The CDR3 is 14 amino acids. The V end was cut by 1 base, the J end by 0 bases, with 3 bases between. Germline V gives CDR1 LNHDA, CDR2 SQIVND (reference sequence). The CDR3 reads CASSIGPNTGELFF. The CDR3 nucleotides read TGTGCCAGTAGTATAGGTCCGAACACCGGGGAGCTGTTTTTT.

The gene calls are TRBV20-1 and TRBJ1-6; 7 bases are shared with TRBD1. This CDR3 is built from 15 residues. CDR1 and CDR2 from the germline V gene are DFQATT and SNEGSKA (reference sequence). V shed 5 bases and J 0 bases; nucleotides not matched to a gene: 4. The CDR3 sequence: CSAEPGGSYNSPLHF. DNA of the CDR3: TGCAGTGCTGAACCAGGGGGCTCCTATAATTCACCCCTCCACTTT.

The chain has TRBV5-1 and TRBJ1-2; D might be TRBD1 (6 bases). The CDR3 has 15 amino acids. With 2 bases removed from V and 4 bases from J, the gap between germline ends came to 15 bases. Germline V gene sequence: CDR1 SGHRS, CDR2 YFSETQ. The CDR3: CASSFGGGRGYGYTF. The CDR3, as DNA: TGCGCCAGCAGCTTTGGAGGGGGAAGGGGCTATGGCTACACCTTC.

The chain couples TRBV12-3 or TRBV12-4 to TRBJ2-2, with 14 bases matching TRBD2. V was clipped by 6 bases and J by 1 base; unmatched bases: 10. This CDR3 region has 19 residues. CDR3 region: CASSPSPGTSGGNTGELFF. The CDR3 nucleotides are TGTGCCAGCAGCCCCTCTCCCGGGACTAGCGGGGGGAACACCGGGGAGCTGTTTTTT.

This chain links TRBV27 with TRBJ2-6; no definite D call. V dropped 0 bases and J dropped 1 base, with 10 bases sitting between them. CDR3 length: 17 residues. The germline gives CDR1 MNHEY, CDR2 SMNVEV (reference sequence). Here the CDR3 reads CASSLSAGTSGANVLTF. CDR3 sequence (DNA): TGTGCCAGCAGTTTATCTGCAGGTACGTCTGGGGCCAACGTCCTGACTTTC.

This clonotype was found a few times. The rearrangement uses TRBV6-5 and TRBJ2-2, with 8 bases aligning to TRBD2. The germline V gene has CDR1 MNHEY and CDR2 SVGAGI. V lost 4 bases and J lost 5; bases outside the gene matches: 6. This CDR3 has 15 residues. CDR3 loop: CASSSGGSGTGELFF. The DNA for the CDR3 is TGTGCCAGCAGTTCGGGGGGGTCGGGTACCGGGGAGCTGTTTTTT.

V usage is TRBV7-9 and J usage is TRBJ1-5, with TRBD1 as a possible D gene (5 bases). The CDR3 consists of 16 residues. The V end was cut by 4 bases, the J end by 2 bases, with 15 bases between. CDR1 and CDR2 (germline): SEHNR, FQNEAQ (reference sequence). The CDR3 DNA follows: TGTGCCAGCAGCTCCCCCGGGGGGATGGGCAATCAGCCCCAGCATTTT. Its protein is CASSSPGGMGNQPQHF.

The chain employs TRBV27 and TRBJ2-7, with D unclear. CDR1 MNHEY and CDR2 SMNVEV come from the germline V gene (reference sequence). Deletions cut 3 bases from V and 1 base from J, with 22 bases between. There are 18 residues in the CDR3. This CDR3 is CASSFPQERSAPSYEQYF. CDR3 bases: TGTGCCAGCAGTTTTCCCCAAGAAAGGTCCGCCCCTTCCTACGAGCAGTACTTC.

The chain joins TRBV7-9 to TRBJ1-4, with a weak D call TRBD1 (5 bases). The CDR3 length is 19 residues. V was shortened by 3 bases and J by 7 bases, with 27 bases between the two germline ends. The germline gives CDR1 SEHNR, CDR2 FQNEAQ (reference sequence). The CDR3: CASSFRRLGIRDFSEKLFF. CDR3 bases: TGTGCCAGCAGCTTCCGCCGATTGGGGATCCGGGACTTTAGTGAAAAACTGTTTTTT.

The chain couples TRBV27 to TRBJ1-6, with a weak D call TRBD1 (6 bases). The CDR3 extends over 15 amino acids. V dropped 6 bases and J dropped 8 bases, with 17 bases sitting between them. Germline assignment: CDR1 MNHEY and CDR2 SMNVEV (reference sequence). This chain's CDR3 is CASSTTGRGDSPLHF. The CDR3 region has the DNA TGTGCCAGCAGCACCACCGGCAGGGGCGATTCACCCCTCCACTTT.

The chain recombines TRBV6-1 with TRBJ1-2; D is possibly TRBD1 (6 bases). This CDR3 has 16 amino acids. Deletions cut 3 bases from V and 1 base from J, with 15 bases between. The germline gives CDR1 MNHNS, CDR2 SASEGT. The CDR3 region is CASSDRGLNLNYGYTF. The CDR3 DNA reads as TGTGCCAGCAGTGACAGGGGACTCAACCTTAACTATGGCTACACCTTC.

The genes are TRBV19 and TRBJ1-2; weak D call: TRBD1 (6 bases). V gave up 5 bases and J gave up 0 bases, with 13 bases separating them. CDR3 length: 15 amino acids. Looked up from germline, CDR1 is LNHDA and CDR2 is SQIVND (reference sequence). CDR3 nucleotide sequence: TGTGCCAGTAGTGTATCGACAGGACCTAACTATGGCTACACCTTC. As protein: CASSVSTGPNYGYTF.

Only a few counts were recorded for this clonotype. The rearrangement uses TRBV20-1 and TRBJ2-3; 10 bases are shared with TRBD2. The CDR3 contains 15 residues. Looked up from germline, CDR1 is DFQATT and CDR2 is SNEGSKA (reference sequence). The ends lost 5 bases at V and 2 bases at J; junction bases unmatched: 7. CDR3 protein: CSAYLAGAFTDTQYF. The CDR3 bases are TGCAGTGCTTATCTAGCGGGGGCCTTCACAGATACGCAGTATTTT.

This clonotype showed up just a few times. This sequence joins TRBV18 and TRBJ1-5; D is ambiguous. The germline gives CDR1 KGHSH, CDR2 LQKENI. The CDR3 has 13 residues. The V and J ends lost 2 bases and 7 bases respectively, with 9 bases between them. The CDR3 protein is CASSPRVEQPQHF. As DNA, the CDR3 is TGTGCCAGCTCACCAAGGGTTGAGCAGCCCCAGCATTTT.

This rearrangement joins TRBV6-1 to TRBJ2-3, with 8 bases fitting TRBD2. V lost 5 bases and J lost 2; bases outside the gene matches: 3. Germline CDR1 and CDR2: MNHNS and SASEGT. The CDR3 consists of 14 residues. CDR3 region: CASSSSGATDTQYF. The CDR3 DNA follows: TGTGCCAGCAGTAGTAGCGGGGCCACAGATACGCAGTATTTT.

This chain uses TRBV2 with TRBJ1-6; possible D gene TRBD1, 6 bases. CDR1 and CDR2 (germline): SNHLY, FYNNEI. The CDR3 has 15 residues. With 5 bases removed from V and 10 bases from J, the gap between germline ends came to 18 bases. CDR3 nucleotides: TGTGCCAGCAGTCCGACGGAGACAGGTCGGTCACCCCTCCACTTT. This sequence encodes CASSPTETGRSPLHF.

As DNA, the CDR3 is TGTGCCAGCAGTTATGACTCGCGGGACAGGGTGGGTTGGTCACCCCTCCACTTT. This codes for CASSYDSRDRVGWSPLHF. The rearrangement uses TRBV2 and TRBJ1-6; TRBD1 agrees at 9 bases. The germline V gene has CDR1 SNHLY and CDR2 FYNNEI. Trimming cost V 5 bases and J 10 bases; bases outside gene matches: 18. This CDR3 has 18 residues.

The chain is built from TRBV20-1 and TRBJ1-2; TRBD1 might be the D (5 bases). Trimming stripped 6 bases from V and 3 bases from J, with 14 bases between. Germline CDR1 is DFQATT and CDR2 is SNEGSKA (reference sequence). There are 13 residues in the CDR3. The CDR3 loop is CSAIHRGHYGYTF. CDR3 in DNA: TGCAGTGCCATTCATCGGGGCCACTATGGCTACACCTTC.

The genes are TRBV19 and TRBJ1-5; 7 nucleotides match TRBD1. The V segment lost 5 bases and the J segment 6 bases; nucleotides outside the gene matches: 7. This CDR3 comprises 14 residues. The V gene's germline CDR1 is LNHDA and CDR2 SQIVND (reference sequence). The CDR3 protein is CASSQGEVGQPQHF. DNA for the CDR3: TGTGCCAGTAGTCAGGGGGAGGTCGGTCAGCCCCAGCATTTT. The whole variable domain, filled in from reference TRBV19 and TRBJ1-5, reads DGGITQSPKYLFRKEGQNVTLSCEQNLNHDAMYWYRQDPGQGLRLIYYSQIVNDFQKGDIAEGYSVSREKKESFPLTVTSAQKNPTAFYLCASSQGEVGQPQHFGDGTRLSIL.

The chain joins TRBV20-1 to TRBJ1-1; a possible D gene is TRBD1 (6 bases). This CDR3 is built from 14 residues. Germline V gene data show CDR1 as DFQATT and CDR2 as SNEGSKA (reference sequence). V shed 3 bases and J shed 1 base, with 12 bases lying between them. As DNA, the CDR3 is TGCAGTGCTAGGGGGGGGGGCCCGAACACTGAAGCTTTCTTT. This translates into CSARGGGPNTEAFF.

This clonotype was observed a single time. V is TRBV7-9 and J is TRBJ1-2, with D unclear. The germline gives CDR1 SEHNR, CDR2 FQNEAQ (reference sequence). The length of the CDR3 is 17 residues. V was shortened by 3 bases and J by 7 bases, with 24 bases between the two germline ends. The CDR3 loop is CASSFHPRGTLIGGYTF. Written as DNA, the CDR3 is TGTGCCAGCAGCTTCCATCCCCGAGGTACCCTTATCGGTGGCTACACCTTC.